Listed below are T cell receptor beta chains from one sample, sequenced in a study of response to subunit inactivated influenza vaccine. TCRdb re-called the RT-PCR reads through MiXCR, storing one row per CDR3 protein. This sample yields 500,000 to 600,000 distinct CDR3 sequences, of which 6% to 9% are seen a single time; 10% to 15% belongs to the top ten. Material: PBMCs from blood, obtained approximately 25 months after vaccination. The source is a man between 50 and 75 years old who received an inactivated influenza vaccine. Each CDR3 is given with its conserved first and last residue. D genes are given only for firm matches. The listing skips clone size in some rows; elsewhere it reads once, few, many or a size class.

CDR3 DNA: TGTGCCAGCACCGGGGGGTTGGGCAATCAGCCCCAGCATTTT
CDR3 protein: CASTGGLGNQPQHF
V gene: TRBV7-9
D gene: .
clone size: .
J gene: TRBJ1-5

CDR3 DNA: TGCAGTGCTACCCCACTGGCGGGGGCTCAAGAGACCCAGTACTTC
CDR3 protein: CSATPLAGAQETQYF
V gene: TRBV20-1
D gene: .
clone size: many
J gene: TRBJ2-5

CDR3 DNA: TGTGCCAGCAGCTTAGAACGGGGATTATATGGCTACACCTTC
CDR3 protein: CASSLERGLYGYTF
V gene: TRBV7-2
D gene: .
clone size: many
J gene: TRBJ1-2

CDR3 DNA: TGTGCCACCAGCGATGGACTAGCGGGGGGACTCCAAGAGACCCAGTACTTC
CDR3 protein: CATSDGLAGGLQETQYF
V gene: TRBV15
D gene: TRBD2
clone size: .
J gene: TRBJ2-5

CDR3 DNA: TGTGCCAGCAGTTTGACTAGCTTGATCGGGGAGCTGTTTTTT
CDR3 protein: CASSLTSLIGELFF
V gene: TRBV12-3/TRBV12-4
D gene: TRBD2
clone size: .
J gene: TRBJ2-2

CDR3 DNA: TGCAGCGGGACTAGCGGGGTGGCCGGGGAGCTGTTTTTT
CDR3 protein: CSGTSGVAGELFF
V gene: TRBV29-1
D gene: TRBD2
clone size: many
J gene: TRBJ2-2

CDR3 DNA: TGTGCCAGCAGCAGACAGGGGCTAATCACCGGGGAGCTGTTTTTT
CDR3 protein: CASSRQGLITGELFF
V gene: TRBV7-2
D gene: TRBD1
clone size: .
J gene: TRBJ2-2

CDR3 DNA: TGTGCCAGCAGCCAAGTTGGGACTAGCGGGGGGGGAGATACGCAGTATTTT
CDR3 protein: CASSQVGTSGGGDTQYF
V gene: TRBV4-2
D gene: TRBD2
clone size: .
J gene: TRBJ2-3

CDR3 DNA: TGTGCCATTAGACAGGGGGTAACAGATACGCAGTATTTT
CDR3 protein: CAIRQGVTDTQYF
V gene: TRBV10-3
D gene: TRBD1
clone size: many
J gene: TRBJ2-3

CDR3 DNA: TGCAGTACCCCAAAGGCGGGAGGGCCCAGCAATGAGCAGTTCTTC
CDR3 protein: CSTPKAGGPSNEQFF
V gene: TRBV20-1
D gene: TRBD2
clone size: .
J gene: TRBJ2-1

CDR3 DNA: TGTGCCGGCGGGGCTAGCGGGGGGGCCTCCGGGGAGCTGTTTTTT
CDR3 protein: CAGGASGGASGELFF
V gene: TRBV2
D gene: TRBD2
clone size: many
J gene: TRBJ2-2

CDR3 DNA: TGTGCCAGCTCACCAGATTTGCCGACAGCCCGGTACGGCTACACCTTC
CDR3 protein: CASSPDLPTARYGYTF
V gene: TRBV18
D gene: .
clone size: few
J gene: TRBJ1-2

CDR3 DNA: TGTGCCAGCAGGATTAGACAGGGGGCCAATGAGCAGTTCTTC
CDR3 protein: CASRIRQGANEQFF
V gene: TRBV6-1
D gene: TRBD1
clone size: .
J gene: TRBJ2-1

CDR3 DNA: TGTGCCAGCAGCTTAGGGACAGGGGTCGGAAACATTCAGTACTTC
CDR3 protein: CASSLGTGVGNIQYF
V gene: TRBV7-9
D gene: TRBD1
clone size: .
J gene: TRBJ2-4

CDR3 DNA: TGTGCCAGCAGCCTAACGGACCAGGGAGCTTTCTTT
CDR3 protein: CASSLTDQGAFF
V gene: TRBV3-1
D gene: .
clone size: few
J gene: TRBJ1-1

CDR3 DNA: TGCGCCAGCAGCTTGGTACCGGAAGGGACGGGAAACACCATATATTTT
CDR3 protein: CASSLVPEGTGNTIYF
V gene: TRBV5-1
D gene: .
clone size: many
J gene: TRBJ1-3